This T cell receptor (beta chain) is from a study of blood T cell repertoires in COVID-19. Study details: Both acute and convalescent COVID-19 samples were obtained from the United States, Italy and Spain. PBMCs, B-cell-depleted T cells, or T cells provided the cDNA or gDNA that made up the material.

Authors' methods: From reference gene primer amplification, estimates of nucleated cell counts were derived. Assay used: immunoSEQ multiplex PCR; TCRdb lists only in-frame clones, some missing. The DNA was the basis for D and trimming; V, J and clone size are from that table. The sample records about 79,000 clones, 75% to 90% being singletons. The germline V gene has CDR1 SEHNR and CDR2 FQNEAQ (reference sequence). There are 14 residues in the CDR3. V gave up 5 bases and J gave up 0 bases, with 7 bases separating them. This clone was seen more than once but under ten times. Sequencing used peripheral blood. The genes are TRBV7-9 and TRBJ2-2; perhaps TRBD1 as D (5 bases). The source of this sequence is a man aged 65 to 85 with active or convalescent COVID-19. The CDR3 nucleotides read TGTGCCAGCAGCCCAGGGTCGAACACCGGGGAGCTGTTTTTT. It specifies CASSPGSNTGELFF.